This T cell receptor (beta chain) was recovered during a study of CD8 T cells in Susac syndrome. Random hexamers primed reverse transcription of about 0.5 to 1 ug RNA. One entry per CDR3 protein, called by TCRdb with MiXCR from the immunoSEQ multiplex PCR reads. This sample has some 160,000 distinct CDR3 sequences, with roughly 95% found just once. FACS enriched CD8+ TEMRA cells, while bulk CD8+ and CD4+ were negatively isolated. The CDR3 loop spans 13 amino acids. Germline CDR1 and CDR2: LGHNT and FRNRAP. Between the trimmed V and J ends, which lost 2 bases and 4 bases, there was a span of 6 bases. The source material was CD8+ T cells from PBMCs. The source is a human donor with multiple sclerosis. The chain carries TRBV12-5 and TRBJ2-1; D ambiguous. CDR3 sequence: CASGLNGYNEQFF. CDR3 coding DNA: TGTGCTAGTGGTTTGAACGGTTACAATGAGCAGTTCTTC.